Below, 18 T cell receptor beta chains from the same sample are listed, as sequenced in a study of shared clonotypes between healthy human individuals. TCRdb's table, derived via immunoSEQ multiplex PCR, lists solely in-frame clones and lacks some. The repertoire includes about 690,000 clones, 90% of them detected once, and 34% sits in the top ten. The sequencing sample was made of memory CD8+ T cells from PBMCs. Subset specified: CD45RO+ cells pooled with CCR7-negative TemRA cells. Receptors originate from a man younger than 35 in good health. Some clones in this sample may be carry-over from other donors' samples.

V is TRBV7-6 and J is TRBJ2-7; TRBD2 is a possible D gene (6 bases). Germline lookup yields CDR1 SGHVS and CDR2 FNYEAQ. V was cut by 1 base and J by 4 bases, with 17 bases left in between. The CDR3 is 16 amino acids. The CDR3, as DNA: TGTGCCAGCAGCTTAGGGCAGGGAGTCGGAGGGTACGAGCAGTACTTC. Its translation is CASSLGQGVGGYEQYF.

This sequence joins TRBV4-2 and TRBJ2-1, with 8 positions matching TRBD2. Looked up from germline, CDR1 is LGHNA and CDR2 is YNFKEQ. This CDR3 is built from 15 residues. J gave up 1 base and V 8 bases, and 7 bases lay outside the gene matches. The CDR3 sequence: CASGPGGVSYNEQFF. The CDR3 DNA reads TGTGCCAGCGGGCCGGGAGGGGTTTCCTACAATGAGCAGTTCTTC.

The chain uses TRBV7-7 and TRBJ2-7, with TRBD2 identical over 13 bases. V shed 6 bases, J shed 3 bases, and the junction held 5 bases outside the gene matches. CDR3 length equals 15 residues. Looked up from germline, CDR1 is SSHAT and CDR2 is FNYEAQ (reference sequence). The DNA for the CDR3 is TGTGCCAGCAGTTCGGGACTAGCGGGGATCTACGAGCAGTACTTC. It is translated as CASSSGLAGIYEQYF. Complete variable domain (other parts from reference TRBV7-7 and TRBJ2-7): GAGVSQSPRYKVTKRGQDVTLRCDPISSHATLYWYQQALGQGPEFLTYFNYEAQPDKSGLPSDRFSAERPEGSISTLTIQRTEQRDSAMYRCASSSGLAGIYEQYFGPGTRLTVT.

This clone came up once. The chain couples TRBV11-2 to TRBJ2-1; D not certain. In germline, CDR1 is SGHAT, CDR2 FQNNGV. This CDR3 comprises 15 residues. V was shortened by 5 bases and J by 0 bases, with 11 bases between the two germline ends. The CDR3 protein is CASSPWRSSYNEQFF. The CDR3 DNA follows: TGTGCCAGCAGCCCCTGGCGAAGCTCCTACAATGAGCAGTTCTTC.

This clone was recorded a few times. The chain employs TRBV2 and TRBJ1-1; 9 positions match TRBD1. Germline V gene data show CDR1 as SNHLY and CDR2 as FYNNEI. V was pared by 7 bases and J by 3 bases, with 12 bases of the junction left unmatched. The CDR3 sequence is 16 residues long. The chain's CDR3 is CASTPRDRVRDTEAFF. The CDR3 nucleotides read TGTGCCAGCACCCCCCGGGACAGGGTTCGGGACACTGAAGCTTTCTTT.

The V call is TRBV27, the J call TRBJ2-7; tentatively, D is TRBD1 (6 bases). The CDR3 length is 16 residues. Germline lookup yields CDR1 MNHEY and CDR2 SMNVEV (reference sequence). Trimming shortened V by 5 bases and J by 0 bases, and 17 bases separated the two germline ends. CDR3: CASSSSRQGFSYEQYF. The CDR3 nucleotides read TGTGCCAGCAGTAGCTCTAGGCAGGGGTTCTCCTACGAGCAGTACTTC.

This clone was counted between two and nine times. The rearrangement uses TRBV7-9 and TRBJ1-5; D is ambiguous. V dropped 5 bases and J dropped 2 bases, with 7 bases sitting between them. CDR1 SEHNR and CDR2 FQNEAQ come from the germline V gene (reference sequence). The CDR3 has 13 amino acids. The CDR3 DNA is TGTGCCAGCAGCGGCCGGGGCAATCAGCCCCAGCATTTT. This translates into CASSGRGNQPQHF.

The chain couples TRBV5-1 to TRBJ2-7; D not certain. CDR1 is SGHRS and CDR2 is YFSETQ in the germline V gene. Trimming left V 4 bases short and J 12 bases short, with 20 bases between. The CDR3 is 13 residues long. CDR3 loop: CASSPMSSLERYF. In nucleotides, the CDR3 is TGCGCCAGCAGCCCGATGAGCAGCCTGGAACGGTACTTC. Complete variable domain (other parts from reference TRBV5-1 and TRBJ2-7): KAGVTQTPRYLIKTRGQQVTLSCSPISGHRSVSWYQQTPGQGLQFLFEYFSETQRNKGNFPGRFSGRQFSNSRSEMNVSTLELGDSALYLCASSPMSSLERYFGPGTRLTVT.

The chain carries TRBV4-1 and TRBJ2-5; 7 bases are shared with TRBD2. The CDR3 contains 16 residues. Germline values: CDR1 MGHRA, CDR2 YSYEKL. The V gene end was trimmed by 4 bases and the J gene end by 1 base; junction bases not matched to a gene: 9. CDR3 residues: CASSPLGSGPQETQYF. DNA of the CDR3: TGCGCCAGCAGCCCCCTGGGTAGCGGGCCCCAAGAGACCCAGTACTTC.

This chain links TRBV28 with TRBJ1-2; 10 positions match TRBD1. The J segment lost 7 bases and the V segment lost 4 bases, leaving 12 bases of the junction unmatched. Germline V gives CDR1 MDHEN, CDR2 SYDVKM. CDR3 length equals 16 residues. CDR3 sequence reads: CASSWRGTGVDRGYTF. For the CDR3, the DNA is TGTGCCAGCAGTTGGAGGGGGACAGGGGTCGATCGTGGCTACACCTTC.

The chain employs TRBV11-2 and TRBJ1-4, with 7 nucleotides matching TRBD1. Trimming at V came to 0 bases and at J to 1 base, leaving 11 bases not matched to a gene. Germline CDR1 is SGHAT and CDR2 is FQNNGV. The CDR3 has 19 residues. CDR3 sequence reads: CASSLDFVGGGGTNEKLFF. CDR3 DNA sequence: TGTGCCAGCAGCTTAGATTTCGTAGGAGGGGGCGGAACTAATGAAAAACTGTTTTTT.

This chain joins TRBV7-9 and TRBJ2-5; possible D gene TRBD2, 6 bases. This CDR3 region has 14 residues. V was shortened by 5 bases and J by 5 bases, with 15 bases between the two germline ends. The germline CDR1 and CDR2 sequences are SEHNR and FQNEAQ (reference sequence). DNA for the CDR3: TGTGCCAGCAGCCCCTTCCGGGGGTACGAGACCCAGTACTTC. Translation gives CASSPFRGYETQYF.

In DNA, the CDR3 is TGCGCCAGCAGCCCATCGGGACAGAGCTCCTACGAGCAGTACTTC. This translates into CASSPSGQSSYEQYF. This chain connects TRBV4-1 to TRBJ2-7, with 7 bases that match TRBD1. Per the germline V gene, CDR1 is MGHRA and CDR2 is YSYEKL. V gave up 4 bases and J gave up 0 bases; unmatched junction bases: 6. The CDR3 contains 15 residues.

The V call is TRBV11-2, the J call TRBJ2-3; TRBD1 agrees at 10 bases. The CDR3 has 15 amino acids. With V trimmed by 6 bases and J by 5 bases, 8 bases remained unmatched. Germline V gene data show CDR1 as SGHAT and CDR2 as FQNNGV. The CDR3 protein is CASRKGTGAGDTQYF. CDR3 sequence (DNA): TGTGCCAGCAGGAAAGGGACAGGGGCGGGAGATACGCAGTATTTT.

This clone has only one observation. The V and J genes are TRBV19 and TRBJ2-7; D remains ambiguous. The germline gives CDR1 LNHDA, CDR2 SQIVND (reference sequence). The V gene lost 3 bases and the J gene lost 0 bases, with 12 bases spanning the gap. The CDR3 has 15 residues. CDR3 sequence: CASSIGPKSSYEQYF. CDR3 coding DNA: TGTGCCAGTAGTATCGGTCCAAAGAGCTCCTACGAGCAGTACTTC.

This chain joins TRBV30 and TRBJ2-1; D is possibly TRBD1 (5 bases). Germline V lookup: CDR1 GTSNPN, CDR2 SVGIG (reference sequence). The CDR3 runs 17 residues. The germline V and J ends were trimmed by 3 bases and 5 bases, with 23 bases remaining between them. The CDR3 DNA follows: TGTGCCTGGAGACCTCCCTCGGACCCAGGACACAACAATGAGCAGTTCTTC. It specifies CAWRPPSDPGHNNEQFF.

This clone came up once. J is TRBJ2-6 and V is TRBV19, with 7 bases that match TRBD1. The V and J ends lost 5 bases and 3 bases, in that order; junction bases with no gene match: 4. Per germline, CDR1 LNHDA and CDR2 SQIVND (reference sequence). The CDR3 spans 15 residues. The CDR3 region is CASSLDRVGANVLTF. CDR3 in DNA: TGTGCCAGTAGTCTCGACAGGGTTGGGGCCAACGTCCTGACTTTC.

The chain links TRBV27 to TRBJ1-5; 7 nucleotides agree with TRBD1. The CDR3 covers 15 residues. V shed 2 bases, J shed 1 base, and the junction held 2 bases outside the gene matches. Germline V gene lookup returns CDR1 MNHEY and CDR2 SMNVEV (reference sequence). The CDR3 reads CASSLETGSNQPQHF. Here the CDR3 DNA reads TGTGCCAGCAGTTTAGAGACAGGGAGCAATCAGCCCCAGCATTTT.